The TCR beta chain described here comes from a study of ipilimumab plus nivolumab after autologous stem cell transplantation (dated by TCRdb to the early 2020s). For the wider study: The median number of doses received by trial patients was 4 to 6 for ipilimumab and under 10 for nivolumab. Both primary refractory and relapsed disease were represented in the DLBCL cohort, where 18-month progression-free survival was about 86% and 29%, respectively. The trial enrolled patients with high-risk diffuse large B cell lymphoma, mature T cell lymphoma, or multiple myeloma undergoing autologous transplant. The intent-to-treat population of the trial consisted of roughly 35 patients.

Note on this clone: No cognate antigen has been identified for it. Within one base of it there is no much larger clone, and no base qualities were kept.

Ipilimumab was given at 1 mg/kg intravenously on day 1 of selected weeks, and checkpoint therapy started 14 to 28 days after autologous transplant. Nivolumab was administered at 3 mg/kg intravenously on day 1 of weeks 1, 4, 7, 10, and every two weeks through week 26. Combined checkpoint inhibition with ipilimumab and nivolumab as consolidation after autologous stem cell transplantation was tested in a Phase Ib clinical trial. CDR1 and CDR2 were assigned from the germline V gene as MNHEY and SVGAGI. The CDR3 starts with the cysteine, ends with the phenylalanine, and has 13 residues. Only CDR3 DNA remains: 39 bases, in frame from the first base. At the junction V is shortened by 5 bases and J by 6 bases, with 10 bases in between. The library was prepared using the immunoSEQ multiplex PCR assay. The clones in this table, taken by TCRdb from immuneACCESS, are in-frame only. Not every clone is retained; where verified, under half of the shortfall comes from an unresolved V gene, and the cause of the rest is unknown. The sample table shows about 20,000 clones, and 70% to 80% are seen once. About a fifth of the sample is taken by the ten largest.

The paper's findings and limits, for the study overall: The authors stated that profiles of the T cell receptor repertoire, regulatory T cell phenotype and gut microbiota provided a biologic rationale for studying this approach further. Combined checkpoint inhibition as post-transplant consolidation was concluded by the authors to appear tolerable.

Sample: PBMCs, taken in a trial of ipilimumab plus nivolumab as post-transplant consolidation. This sequence uses TRBV6-5 and TRBJ1-4, with no confidently assigned D gene. The receptor comes from a male donor with diffuse large B-cell lymphoma. DNA sequence: TGTGCCAGCAGTCGGGGAGGGTATGAAAAACTGTTTTTT. The translation is CASSRGGYEKLFF.